This T cell receptor beta chain is drawn from a study of blood T cell repertoires in COVID-19. Overall study context: Sites in the United States, Italy and Spain provided acute and convalescent COVID-19 samples.

CDR3 length: 13 amino acids. V dropped 5 bases and J dropped 7 bases, with 14 bases sitting between them. Germline CDR1 is MNHEY and CDR2 is SVGAGI. Sequencing was performed with immunoSEQ multiplex PCR; in TCRdb, only in-frame clones are kept and a portion is missing. The top ten clones hold around 9.5% of a sample with a few hundred thousand clones, around nine tenths of them seen once. Input material: peripheral blood. The chain combines TRBV6-5 with TRBJ1-2; D is perhaps TRBD1 (5 bases). This clonotype was obtained from a man in his forties who had recovered from COVID-19. CDR3 loop: CASSRGLGIGYTF. CDR3 nucleotides: TGTGCCAGCAGTAGGGGACTGGGGATTGGCTACACCTTC.